This T cell receptor (beta chain) was identified during a study of somatic mutations in cytotoxic T cells in rheumatoid arthritis. Study-wide background: Patient blood (around 30 ml EDTA) was taken immediately after diagnosis and before treatment. Study observations and caveats: It was in rheumatoid arthritis patients, but not in healthy controls, that CD8+ clonality increased with age. With about 60 patients examined, about 8 had a largest CD8+ clone exceeding 20% of CD8+ cells.

This clone appeared a single time. Its cognate antigen is unknown. Authors' methods: Only a few patient CD8+ clones above 1% matched published virus-specific TCRB sequences. Data came from immunoSEQ multiplex PCR; TCRdb stores just in-frame clones and leaves some out. The V and J calls and clone size are taken from that table; D and trimming were inferred from the DNA. The sample has 4,000 to 5,000 clones, roughly 72% seen once; the top ten hold under 40%. The V segment lost 5 bases and the J segment 1 base; nucleotides outside the gene matches: 8. CDR1 is SEHNR, CDR2 FQNEAQ, per germline (reference sequence). This CDR3 spans 15 amino acids.

The V and J genes are TRBV7-9 and TRBJ2-7, with TRBD1 matching 7 bases. The TCR originated in an adult with rheumatoid arthritis. Specimen: CD8+ T cells sorted from blood. The CDR3 DNA reads as TGTGCCAGCAGCCCCGACAGGGCCTTTTCCTACGAGCAGTACTTC. It specifies CASSPDRAFSYEQYF.